These T cell receptor beta chains were read from a single sample in a study of cytomegalovirus exposure and HLA in healthy donors. Assay: immunoSEQ multiplex PCR; the TCRdb copy retains only in-frame clones and omits some. The table lists roughly 200,000 clones, over 65% of them singletons. Sequencing was carried out using PBMCs. The source of these receptors is a woman aged 55-75 years in good health and CMV-seropositive. The conserved cysteine and the conserved F or W are not part of the CDR3 here.

v_gene	j_gene	CDR3aa
TRBV7-9	TRBJ1-1	ASSRGQGFTEAF
TRBV6-5	TRBJ2-7	ASSSGQVYEQY
TRBV7-9	TRBJ1-5	ASSLGITGDDNQPQH
TRBV6-6	.	ASSPGQGAYEQY
TRBV4-3	TRBJ2-7	ASSHQAPAVAYEQY
TRBV29-1	TRBJ2-1	SVDGQANEQF
TRBV18	TRBJ2-5	ASSVSRAETQY
TRBV7-9	TRBJ1-4	ASSPRDSLNEKLF
TRBV6-5	TRBJ1-2	ASSYFSGQGNYGYT
TRBV4-1	TRBJ2-3	ASSQGLAVSTDTQY
TRBV6-1	TRBJ2-1	ASSPREVSYNEQF
TRBV5-6	TRBJ2-3	ASSSPSRVGDTQY
TRBV28	TRBJ1-2	ASSQPGANYGYT
TRBV29-1	TRBJ2-1	SVEVYRAATSGRANEQF
TRBV18	TRBJ1-6	ASSPAGVGSPLH
TRBV7-6	TRBJ2-7	ASSMTGYYEQY
TRBV5-4	TRBJ1-2	ASSLGGRGRLYGYT
TRBV19	TRBJ1-2	ASSEAPYGYT
TRBV27	.	ANPAGRRGKREQY
TRBV19	TRBJ2-7	ATSRGALYEQY
TRBV7-2	TRBJ1-6	ASSLSGPYSPLH
TRBV5-4	TRBJ1-1	ASSQTGGSAEAF
TRBV9	TRBJ2-2	ASSLDSNTGELF
TRBV5-6	TRBJ1-5	ASSIGHFRGQPQH
TRBV2	TRBJ2-5	ASIYKREGCETQY
TRBV28	TRBJ1-6	ASSLGQGYSPLH
TRBV2	TRBJ2-1	ASSEIIPYNEQF